Listed below are T cell receptor beta chains from one sample, sequenced in a study of control samples from healthy donors and cancer patients. Sequencing used immunoSEQ multiplex PCR; TCRdb keeps in-frame clones, though not all of them. The table includes 120,000 or so clones, roughly 87% detected once. The sequenced sample consisted of blood. The receptors derive from a man between 18 and 29 years old in good health. Each CDR3 is given with its conserved first and last residue. The D gene is left open where the match is weak. Size values are once, few and many counts, or a class for expanded clones, and some rows have none.

TRBV12-3/TRBV12-4	-	13	TRBJ1-5	-	CASSLGREQPQHF	TGTGCCAGCAGTTTAGGAAGGGAACAGCCCCAGCATTTT
TRBV5-1	-	15	TRBJ2-6	-	CASSLLSAGANVLTF	TGCGCCAGCAGCTTGCTGTCGGCTGGGGCCAACGTCCTGACTTTC
TRBV6-2/TRBV6-3	-	16	TRBJ2-7	TRBD2	CASSYSSTSATYEQYF	TGTGCCAGCAGTTACTCGAGTACTAGCGCCACCTACGAGCAGTACTTC
TRBV18	-	12	TRBJ2-7	-	CASSLQGNEQYF	TGTGCCAGCTCACTCCAGGGTAACGAGCAGTACTTC
TRBV12-3/TRBV12-4	few	13	TRBJ2-7	TRBD1	CASSPGQGYEQYF	TGTGCCAGCAGTCCGGGACAGGGGTACGAGCAGTACTTC
TRBV19	-	14	TRBJ2-7	-	CASSITGTGREQYF	TGTGCCAGTAGTATAACAGGGACGGGCCGCGAGCAGTACTTC
TRBV30	-	12	TRBJ1-2	-	CAWSLGNYGYTF	TGTGCCTGGAGTCTGGGGAACTATGGCTACACCTTC
TRBV7-3	-	19	TRBJ2-7	TRBD2	CASSPGAATSGILSYEQYF	TGTGCCAGCAGCCCTGGGGCTGCGACTAGCGGGATACTCTCCTACGAGCAGTACTTC
TRBV30	few	19	TRBJ2-6	TRBD1	CAWRRQGDNSFSRANVLTF	TGTGCCTGGAGGCGACAGGGGGATAATTCGTTCTCGAGGGCCAACGTCCTGACTTTC
TRBV19	-	14	TRBJ1-4	-	CASKFTSAGEKLFF	TGTGCCAGCAAGTTCACGTCGGCGGGTGAAAAACTGTTTTTT
TRBV6-6	-	14	TRBJ1-2	-	CASSRDPPRYGYTF	TGTGCCAGCAGTCGGGACCCTCCACGCTATGGCTACACCTTC
TRBV6-5	-	12	TRBJ1-2	-	CASGWRGYGYTF	TGTGCCTCAGGTTGGCGGGGCTATGGCTACACCTTC
TRBV30	-	13	TRBJ1-1	-	CARSSRGGTEAFF	TGTGCAAGGAGTTCCAGGGGCGGGACTGAAGCTTTCTTT
TRBV9	-	15	TRBJ2-2	TRBD2	CASSGSGRDTGELFF	TGTGCCAGCAGCGGTAGCGGGAGAGACACCGGGGAGCTGTTTTTT
TRBV7-2	-	17	TRBJ2-1	TRBD2	CASSFRWAGVTHNEQFF	TGTGCCAGCAGCTTCCGTTGGGCGGGAGTGACCCACAATGAGCAGTTCTTC
TRBV10-3	-	14	TRBJ2-1	TRBD2	CAISVERELTEQFF	TGTGCCATCAGTGTCGAGCGGGAGTTGACTGAGCAGTTCTTC
TRBV5-1	-	14	TRBJ2-3	-	CASSLGPVRDTQYF	TGCGCCAGCAGCTTGGGCCCGGTTAGAGATACGCAGTATTTT
TRBV9	-	16	TRBJ1-4	-	CASSSASQKGGEKLFF	TGTGCCAGCAGCTCAGCGAGTCAGAAAGGGGGTGAAAAACTGTTTTTT
TRBV4-3	-	14	TRBJ2-1	-	CASSQDSSSGEQFF	TGCGCCAGCAGCCAAGATAGTTCATCGGGGGAGCAGTTCTTC
TRBV7-3	-	11	TRBJ2-1	-	CASSSSNEQFF	TGTGCCAGCAGCTCCTCCAATGAGCAGTTCTTC
TRBV29-1	-	14	TRBJ2-7	-	CSVGRSGGTYEQYF	TGCAGCGTGGGGCGCTCAGGCGGAACCTACGAGCAGTACTTC
TRBV7-9	-	15	TRBJ2-1	TRBD2	CASSLWTSGPNEQFF	TGTGCCAGCAGCTTGTGGACTAGCGGACCCAATGAGCAGTTCTTC
TRBV19	-	15	TRBJ2-3	TRBD1	CASSMGGQVGDTQYF	TGTGCCAGTAGTATGGGGGGACAGGTTGGTGATACGCAGTATTTT
TRBV25-1	-	15	TRBJ2-5	-	CASSELQGRGETQYF	TGTGCCAGCAGTGAACTTCAGGGGCGGGGTGAGACCCAGTACTTC
TRBV6-5	-	15	TRBJ1-4	-	CASSHGDSTNEKLFF	TGTGCCAGCAGTCACGGGGATTCAACTAATGAAAAACTGTTTTTT
TRBV11-2	-	15	TRBJ1-4	TRBD1	CASSLAQGRNEKLFF	TGTGCCAGCAGCCTCGCACAGGGGAGAAATGAAAAACTGTTTTTT
TRBV27	-	13	TRBJ2-7	TRBD1	CASRTGDTSEQYF	TGTGCCAGCCGAACAGGGGACACCAGCGAGCAGTACTTC